Below, 14 T cell receptor beta chains from the same sample are listed, as sequenced in a study of blood T cell repertoires in COVID-19. The method was immunoSEQ multiplex PCR; TCRdb's version includes in-frame clones alone and lacks a portion of them. Of 300,000 to 450,000 clones in the sample, around 87% are singletons; the top ten hold around 1.9%. Sequencing was performed on PBMCs or T cells enriched from blood (not recorded which). These receptors were taken from a man in his forties in a cohort exposed to, infected with or recovered from COVID-19 (not recorded which).

This chain joins TRBV2 and TRBJ1-5, with D perhaps matching TRBD1 (6 bases). This CDR3 contains 12 residues. CDR1 SNHLY and CDR2 FYNNEI come from the germline V gene. The germline V and J ends were trimmed by 4 bases and 6 bases, with 7 bases remaining between them. CDR3 amino acids: CASSVGAQPQHF. In DNA form, the CDR3 reads TGTGCCAGCAGTGTGGGGGCTCAGCCCCAGCATTTT.

The genes are TRBV28 and TRBJ2-7; 8 nucleotides match TRBD2. With V trimmed by 7 bases and J by 1 base, 12 bases remained unmatched. CDR3 length: 16 residues. Germline V gene lookup returns CDR1 MDHEN and CDR2 SYDVKM. This CDR3 reads CASTLGGGGRSYEQYF. DNA of the CDR3: TGTGCCAGCACCCTCGGGGGGGGCGGACGGTCCTACGAGCAGTACTTC.

The chain recombines TRBV6-5 with TRBJ2-7; TRBD2 agrees at 10 bases. With V trimmed by 2 bases and J by 5 bases, 6 bases remained unmatched. The CDR3 extends over 15 amino acids. From germline, CDR1 is MNHEY and CDR2 SVGAGI. In DNA form, the CDR3 reads TGTGCCAGCAGTTACAAAGCGGGAGGGCCCCACGAGCAGTACTTC. Its protein is CASSYKAGGPHEQYF.

CDR3: CASSLDGGQGETQYF. For the CDR3, the DNA is TGTGCCAGCAGCTTAGATGGGGGACAGGGGGAGACCCAGTACTTC. The rearrangement uses TRBV7-9 and TRBJ2-5, with 10 nucleotides matching TRBD1. This CDR3 region has 15 residues. Per germline, CDR1 SEHNR and CDR2 FQNEAQ (reference sequence). Germline trimming cut 1 base from V and 5 bases from J; bases unmatched to any gene: 4.

The chain links TRBV30 to TRBJ2-2, with TRBD2 matching 11 bases. Trimming removed 4 bases from V and 7 bases from J; junction bases left unmatched: 8. The germline V gene encodes CDR1 GTSNPN and CDR2 SVGIG (reference sequence). The CDR3 is made up of 15 amino acids. The DNA for the CDR3 is TGTGCCTGGAAACTAGCGGGAGTTGTTGGCGGGGAGCTGTTTTTT. Its protein is CAWKLAGVVGGELFF.

J is TRBJ1-5 and V is TRBV5-6, with D tentatively TRBD1 (6 bases). Per germline, CDR1 SGHDT and CDR2 YYEEEE. Trimming stripped 4 bases from V and 5 bases from J, with 13 bases between. The CDR3 covers 14 residues. In DNA form, the CDR3 reads TGTGCCAGCAGCCACTACAGGGCCGATCAGCCCCAGCATTTT. Translating it yields CASSHYRADQPQHF.

The chain is built from TRBV29-1 and TRBJ2-5, with 7 bases fitting TRBD1. V shed 7 bases, J shed 5 bases, and the junction held 7 bases outside the gene matches. CDR1 and CDR2 (germline): SQVTM, ANQGSEA. This CDR3 has 12 amino acids. CDR3 sequence: CSGPGTVETQYF. The CDR3 nucleotides are TGCAGCGGCCCCGGGACAGTCGAGACCCAGTACTTC. The full variable domain, its missing parts supplied by reference TRBV29-1 and TRBJ2-5, is SAVISQKPSRDICQRGTSLTIQCQVDSQVTMMFWYRQQPGQSLTLIATANQGSEATYESGFVIDKFPISRPNLTFSTLTVSNMSPEDSSIYLCSGPGTVETQYFGPGTRLLVL.

The gene calls are TRBV5-5 and TRBJ2-2; D is unclear. The V end was cut by 0 bases, the J end by 5 bases, with 8 bases between. Germline V gene data show CDR1 as SGHKS and CDR2 as YYEKEE (reference sequence). This CDR3 spans 14 amino acids. Here the CDR3 reads CASSLVRVTGELFF. The CDR3 nucleotides read TGTGCCAGCAGCTTGGTTCGGGTTACCGGGGAGCTGTTTTTT. The whole variable domain, remainder taken from reference TRBV5-5 and TRBJ2-2, is DAGVTQSPTHLIKTRGQQVTLRCSPISGHKSVSWYQQVLGQGPQFIFQYYEKEERGRGNFPDRFSARQFPNYSSELNVNALLLGDSALYLCASSLVRVTGELFFGEGSRLTVL.

V and J are TRBV5-1 and TRBJ1-1, with unresolved D. The CDR3 has 15 amino acids. The germline V and J ends were trimmed by 0 bases and 0 bases, with 9 bases remaining between them. Germline V gives CDR1 SGHRS, CDR2 YFSETQ. The CDR3 DNA reads as TGCGCCAGCAGCTTGGGCGGGAAATTGAACACTGAAGCTTTCTTT. Translation: CASSLGGKLNTEAFF.

This clone has a count of ten or more. The chain carries TRBV5-1 and TRBJ1-1; 10 bases fit TRBD1. Per the germline V gene, CDR1 is SGHRS and CDR2 is YFSETQ. The CDR3 length is 15 residues. The V segment lost 4 bases and the J segment 5 bases; nucleotides outside the gene matches: 8. The CDR3 loop is CASSDSGQGRTEAFF. The CDR3 coding sequence is TGCGCCAGCAGCGACTCGGGACAGGGGAGGACTGAAGCTTTCTTT.

The J gene is TRBJ1-1, the V gene TRBV5-1; tentative D call: TRBD1 (5 bases). This CDR3 spans 13 amino acids. Trimming pared 3 bases from V and 5 bases from J, leaving 11 bases between. CDR1 is SGHRS, CDR2 YFSETQ, per germline. The CDR3 bases are TGCGCCAGCAGCTCTAGGGGAAGTACTGAAGCTTTCTTT. Its translation is CASSSRGSTEAFF.

The CDR3 DNA reads TGTGCCAGCAGCTTAATTTCCGGGACTAGCGGACCTTACAATGAGCAGTTCTTC. This gives the protein CASSLISGTSGPYNEQFF. The V and J genes are TRBV7-9 and TRBJ2-1; 11 bases are shared with TRBD2. The germline CDR1 and CDR2 sequences are SEHNR and FQNEAQ (reference sequence). The V segment lost 2 bases and the J segment 4 bases; nucleotides outside the gene matches: 10. The CDR3 sequence is 18 residues long.

The rearrangement links TRBV3-1 (or the pseudogene TRBV3-2) to TRBJ2-3; 9 nucleotides align to TRBD1. The germline V gene has CDR1 LGHDT and CDR2 YNNKEL (reference sequence). The CDR3 spans 16 residues. J gave up 1 base and V 3 bases, and 5 bases lay outside the gene matches. The CDR3 sequence is CASSQRTGGRTDTQYF. CDR3 bases: TGTGCCAGCAGCCAGCGCACAGGGGGCCGCACAGATACGCAGTATTTT.

This chain uses TRBV5-1 with TRBJ1-2, with TRBD1 as a possible D gene (5 bases). Trimming removed 6 bases from V and 1 base from J, with 16 bases in between. This CDR3 contains 15 residues. Germline V gene lookup returns CDR1 SGHRS and CDR2 YFSETQ. In DNA, the CDR3 is TGCGCCAGCACCCCGGCGGGGGGGGTTAACTATGGCTACACCTTC. Protein product: CASTPAGGVNYGYTF.